A selection of T cell receptor beta chains follows, all from one sample in a study of cytomegalovirus exposure and HLA in healthy donors. Profiled with immunoSEQ multiplex PCR; TCRdb holds only in-frame clones, not every one. The sample has about 110,000 clones, about 85% seen once. Sequenced: PBMCs. The receptors were sampled from a woman aged 18-29 years in good health and CMV-seronegative. Each CDR3 is given with its conserved first and last residue. A D gene is named only where the DNA matches it firmly. Only some rows state a clone size, as once, few, many or a class for expanded clones.

abundance | j_gene | v_gene | d_gene | CDR3aa | CDR3nt
NA | TRBJ2-1 | TRBV13 | NA | CASTGTHPQGRGEQFF | TGTGCCAGCACGGGGACTCATCCACAGGGGAGAGGGGAGCAGTTCTTC
few | TRBJ2-7 | TRBV5-1 | TRBD1 | CASSSTGLYEQYF | TGCGCCAGCAGCTCGACAGGGCTCTACGAGCAGTACTTC
NA | TRBJ2-3 | TRBV27 | NA | CASSFSTAAKLDTQYF | TGTGCCAGCAGTTTCAGCACAGCAGCAAAATTAGATACGCAGTATTTT
NA | TRBJ1-2 | TRBV5-4 | NA | CASSLGGGPYGYTF | TGTGCCAGCAGCTTGGGGGGGGGACCGTATGGCTACACCTTC
NA | TRBJ2-1 | TRBV30 | TRBD1 | CAWSVLETGPPNEQFF | TGTGCCTGGAGCGTACTTGAGACAGGGCCCCCCAATGAGCAGTTCTTC
NA | TRBJ1-6 | TRBV7-9 | TRBD1 | CASSYSGGKSPLHF | TGTGCCAGCAGCTACTCAGGGGGCAAATCACCCCTCCACTTT
NA | TRBJ2-7 | TRBV19 | NA | CASSPGHSTYEQYF | TGTGCCAGTAGTCCGGGACACTCTACCTACGAGCAGTACTTC
NA | TRBJ2-3 | TRBV9 | TRBD2 | CASSVSLAENTDTQYF | TGTGCCAGCAGCGTAAGCCTAGCGGAGAACACAGATACGCAGTATTTT
NA | TRBJ1-1 | TRBV19 | TRBD1 | CASLSGGNTEAFF | TGTGCCAGTTTGTCAGGGGGGAACACTGAAGCTTTCTTT
NA | TRBJ2-7 | TRBV30 | NA | CACPGHSVGEQYF | TGTGCCTGTCCAGGCCACTCAGTTGGCGAGCAGTACTTC
NA | TRBJ1-2 | TRBV4-1 | TRBD1 | CASSRPGQGGGYTF | TGCGCCAGCAGCCGTCCGGGACAGGGAGGCGGCTACACCTTC
NA | TRBJ2-7 | TRBV6-1 | NA | CASSEVNEQYF | TGTGCCAGCAGTGAAGTAAACGAGCAGTACTTC
NA | TRBJ2-5 | TRBV25-1 | NA | CASSDDEETQYF | TGTGCCAGCAGTGACGATGAGGAGACCCAGTACTTC
NA | TRBJ2-3 | TRBV18 | TRBD1 | CASSPGTGVFTDTQYF | TGTGCCAGCTCACCAGGGACAGGGGTCTTCACAGATACGCAGTATTTT
NA | TRBJ2-2 | TRBV5-1 | NA | CASSNSIYTGELFF | TGCGCCAGCAGCAACTCAATATACACCGGGGAGCTGTTTTTT
few | TRBJ1-5 | TRBV4-1 | TRBD1 | CASSHYGQGEAQPQHF | TGCGCCAGCAGCCATTACGGACAGGGAGAGGCTCAGCCCCAGCATTTT
few | TRBJ1-6 | TRBV15 | NA | CATSKTRSDNSPLHF | TGTGCCACCAGCAAGACTAGGTCAGATAATTCACCCCTCCACTTT
NA | TRBJ1-1 | TRBV5-6 | NA | CASSPISSLAAFF | TGTGCCAGCAGCCCCATAAGCTCGTTAGCGGCTTTCTTT
NA | TRBJ1-2 | TRBV27 | TRBD1 | CASSPATGSNYGYTF | TGTGCCAGCAGCCCTGCGACAGGGTCTAACTATGGCTACACCTTC
NA | TRBJ2-5 | TRBV27 | NA | CAIPLSLKQEGETQYF | TGTGCCATCCCTCTTTCCCTGAAACAGGAGGGAGAGACCCAGTACTTC
NA | TRBJ1-2 | TRBV6-1 | TRBD1 | CASSEVGSLTGAF | TGTGCCAGCAGTGAAGTTGGTAGCTTAACAGGGGCCTTC
few | TRBJ1-5 | TRBV18 | NA | CASSRSDSNQPQHF | TGTGCCAGCTCACGATCGGACAGTAATCAGCCCCAGCATTTT
NA | TRBJ2-1 | TRBV4-1 | TRBD2 | CASSQEGLAGGTNEQFF | TGCGCCAGCAGCCAAGAGGGACTAGCGGGGGGCACCAATGAGCAGTTCTTC
NA | TRBJ1-2 | TRBV27 | NA | CASSLQWRDYGYTF | TGTGCCAGCAGTTTACAATGGAGGGACTATGGCTACACCTTC
NA | TRBJ2-2 | TRBV30 | NA | CAWRTFTGELFF | TGTGCCTGGAGGACATTTACCGGGGAGCTGTTTTTT
few | TRBJ2-7 | TRBV18 | NA | CASSPPDRPYEQYF | TGTGCCAGCTCACCCCCTGACAGGCCGTACGAGCAGTACTTC
NA | TRBJ1-1 | TRBV20-1 | NA | CSASGTRIF | TGCAGTGCTAGTGGTACTAGGATTTTT
NA | TRBJ1-2 | TRBV28 | TRBD1 | CASSLEGAKIGYTF | TGTGCCAGCAGTTTGGAGGGGGCGAAGATTGGCTACACCTTC
NA | TRBJ2-7 | TRBV27 | NA | CASSLAPRETYEQYF | TGTGCCAGCAGTTTAGCCCCGAGAGAAACCTACGAGCAGTACTTC